This T cell receptor beta chain derives from a study of T cell changes during pregnancy in multiple sclerosis. Germline-derived CDR1 and CDR2 are SGDLS and YYNGEE. V trimming: 2 bases; J trimming: 4 bases; junction bases outside the gene matches: 5. The CDR3 loop spans 15 amino acids. Here immunoSEQ multiplex PCR was the method, and the copy in TCRdb shows in-frame clones only, minus some. Of 75,000 to 100,000 clones in the sample, 92% are singletons; the top ten hold approximately 2%. This chain links TRBV9 with TRBJ2-1, with TRBD2 matching 8 bases. The sample consisted of peripheral blood, taken after pregnancy. The sequence was collected from a female donor with multiple sclerosis, enrolled in a pregnancy study. CDR3 loop: CASSVSGTPYNEQFF. The CDR3 DNA sequence: TGTGCCAGCAGCGTTAGCGGGACCCCGTACAATGAGCAGTTCTTC.